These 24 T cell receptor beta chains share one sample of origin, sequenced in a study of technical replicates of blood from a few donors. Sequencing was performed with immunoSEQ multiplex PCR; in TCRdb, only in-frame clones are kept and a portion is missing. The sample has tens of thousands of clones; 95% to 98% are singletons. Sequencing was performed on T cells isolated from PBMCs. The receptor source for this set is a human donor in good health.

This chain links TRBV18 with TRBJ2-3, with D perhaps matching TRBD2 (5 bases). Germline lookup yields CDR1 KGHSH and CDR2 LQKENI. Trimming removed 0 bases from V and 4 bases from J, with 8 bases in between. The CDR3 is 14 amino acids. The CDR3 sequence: CASSPPPGSDTQYF. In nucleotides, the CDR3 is TGTGCCAGCTCACCACCGCCGGGATCAGATACGCAGTATTTT.

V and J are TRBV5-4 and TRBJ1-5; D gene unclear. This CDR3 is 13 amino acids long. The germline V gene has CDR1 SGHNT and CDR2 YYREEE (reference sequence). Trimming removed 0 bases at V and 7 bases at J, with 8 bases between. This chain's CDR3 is CASSLAGGQPQHF. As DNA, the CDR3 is TGTGCCAGCAGCTTGGCTGGAGGGCAGCCCCAGCATTTT.

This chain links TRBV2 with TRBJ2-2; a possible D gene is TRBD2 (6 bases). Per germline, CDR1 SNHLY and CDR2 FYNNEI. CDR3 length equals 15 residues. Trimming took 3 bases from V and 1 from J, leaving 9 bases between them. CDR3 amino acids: CASSEVRGNTGELFF. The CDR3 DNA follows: TGTGCCAGCAGTGAGGTGCGGGGGAACACCGGGGAGCTGTTTTTT. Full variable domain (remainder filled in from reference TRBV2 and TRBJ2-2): EPEVTQTPSHQVTQMGQEVILRCVPISNHLYFYWYRQILGQKVEFLVSFYNNEISEKSEIFDDQFSVERPDGSNFTLKIRSTKLEDSAMYFCASSEVRGNTGELFFGEGSRLTVL.

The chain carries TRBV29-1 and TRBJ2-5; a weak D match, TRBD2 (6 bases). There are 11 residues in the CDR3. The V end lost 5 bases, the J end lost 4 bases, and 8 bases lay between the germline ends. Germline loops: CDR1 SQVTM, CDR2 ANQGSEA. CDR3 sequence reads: CSVWEAETQYF. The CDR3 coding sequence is TGCAGCGTTTGGGAGGCAGAGACCCAGTACTTC.

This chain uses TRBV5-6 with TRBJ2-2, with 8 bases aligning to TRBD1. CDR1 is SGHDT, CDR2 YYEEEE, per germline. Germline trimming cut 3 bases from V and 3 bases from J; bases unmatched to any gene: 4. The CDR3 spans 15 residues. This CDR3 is CASSWQDRDTGELFF. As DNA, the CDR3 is TGTGCCAGCAGCTGGCAGGACAGGGACACCGGGGAGCTGTTTTTT.

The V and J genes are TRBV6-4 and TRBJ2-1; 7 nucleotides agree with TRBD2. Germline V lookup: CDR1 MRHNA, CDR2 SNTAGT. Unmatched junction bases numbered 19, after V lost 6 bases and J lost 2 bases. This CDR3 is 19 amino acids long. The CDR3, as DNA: TGTGCCAGCAGCAACTCGATCAGCGGGACTCTTGTGGCCTACAATGAGCAGTTCTTC. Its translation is CASSNSISGTLVAYNEQFF.

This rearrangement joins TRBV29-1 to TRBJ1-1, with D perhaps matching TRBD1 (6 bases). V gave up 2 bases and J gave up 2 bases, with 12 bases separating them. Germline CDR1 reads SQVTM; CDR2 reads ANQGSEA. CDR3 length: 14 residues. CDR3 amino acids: CSVELYRVNTEAFF. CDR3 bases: TGCAGCGTTGAACTGTACAGGGTTAACACTGAAGCTTTCTTT.

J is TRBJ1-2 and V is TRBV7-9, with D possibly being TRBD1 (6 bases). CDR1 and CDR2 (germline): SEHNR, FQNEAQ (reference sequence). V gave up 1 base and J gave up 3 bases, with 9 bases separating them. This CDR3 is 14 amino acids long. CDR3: CASSLGQAYYGYTF. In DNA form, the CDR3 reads TGTGCCAGCAGCTTAGGACAGGCCTACTATGGCTACACCTTC.

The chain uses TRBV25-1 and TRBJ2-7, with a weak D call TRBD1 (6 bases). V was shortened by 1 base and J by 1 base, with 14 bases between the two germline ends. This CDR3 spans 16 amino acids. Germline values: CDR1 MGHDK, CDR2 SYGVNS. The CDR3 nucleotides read TGTGCCAGCAGTGAATGGGGGTCGCAGGGGTCCTACGAGCAGTACTTC. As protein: CASSEWGSQGSYEQYF.

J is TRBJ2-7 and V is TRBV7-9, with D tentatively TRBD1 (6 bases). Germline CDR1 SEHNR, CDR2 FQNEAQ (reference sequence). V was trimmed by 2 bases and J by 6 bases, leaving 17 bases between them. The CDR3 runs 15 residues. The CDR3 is CASSLISGTSSEQYF. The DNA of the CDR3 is TGTGCCAGCAGCTTAATCTCAGGGACATCTTCCGAGCAGTACTTC. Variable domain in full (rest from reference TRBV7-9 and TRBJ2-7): DTGVSQNPRHKITKRGQNVTFRCDPISEHNRLYWYRQTLGQGPEFLTYFQNEAQLEKSRLLSDRFSAERPKGSFSTLEIQRTEQGDSAMYLCASSLISGTSSEQYFGPGTRLTVT.

The CDR3 DNA reads as TGTGCCAGCAGCTTAGGGGCCGGGGGGCAGTACTTC. As protein: CASSLGAGGQYF. The V and J genes are TRBV7-9 and TRBJ2-7, with D possibly being TRBD2 (6 bases). V shed 1 base and J shed 9 bases, with 10 bases lying between them. CDR3 length: 12 residues. From germline, CDR1 is SEHNR and CDR2 FQNEAQ (reference sequence).

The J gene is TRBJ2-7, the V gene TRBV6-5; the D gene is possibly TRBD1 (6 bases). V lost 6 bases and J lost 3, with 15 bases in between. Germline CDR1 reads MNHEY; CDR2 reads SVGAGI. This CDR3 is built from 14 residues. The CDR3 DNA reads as TGTGCCAGCAGCACCCTAAGGGGGTTCTACGAGCAGTACTTC. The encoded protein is CASSTLRGFYEQYF.

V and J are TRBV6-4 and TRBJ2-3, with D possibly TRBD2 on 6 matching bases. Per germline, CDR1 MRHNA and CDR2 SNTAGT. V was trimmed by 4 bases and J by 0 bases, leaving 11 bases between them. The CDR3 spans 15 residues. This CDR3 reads CASSALGLSTDTQYF. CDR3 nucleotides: TGTGCCAGCAGTGCTTTAGGACTAAGCACAGATACGCAGTATTTT.

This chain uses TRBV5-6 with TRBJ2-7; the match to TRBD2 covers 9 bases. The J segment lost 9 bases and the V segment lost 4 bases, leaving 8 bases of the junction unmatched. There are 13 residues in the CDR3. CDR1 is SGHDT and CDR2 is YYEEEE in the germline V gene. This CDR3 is CASSLLAGEAQYF. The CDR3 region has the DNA TGTGCCAGCAGCCTATTAGCGGGAGAGGCGCAGTACTTC.

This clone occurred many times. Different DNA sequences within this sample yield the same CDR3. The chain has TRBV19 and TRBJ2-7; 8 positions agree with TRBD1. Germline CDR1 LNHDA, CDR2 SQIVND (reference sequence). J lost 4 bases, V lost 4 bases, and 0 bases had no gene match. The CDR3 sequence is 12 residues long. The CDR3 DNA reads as TGTGCCAGTAGTAGGACAGGGTACGAGCAGTACTTC. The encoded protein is CASSRTGYEQYF.

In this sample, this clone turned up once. CDR3 DNA: TGTGCCAGCAGCTTCTATTTAAGCGGAGAGACCCAGTACTTC. Encoded protein: CASSFYLSGETQYF. The gene calls are TRBV7-6 and TRBJ2-5, with a possible D match to TRBD2 (5 bases). The germline CDR1 and CDR2 sequences are SGHVS and FNYEAQ. The V and J ends lost 3 bases and 4 bases respectively, with 12 bases between them. The CDR3 length is 14 residues. The complete variable domain, with remaining parts taken from reference TRBV7-6 and TRBJ2-5, reads GAGVSQSPRYKVTKRGQDVALRCDPISGHVSLYWYRQALGQGPEFLTYFNYEAQQDKSGLPNDRFSAERPEGSISTLTIQRTEQRDSAMYRCASSFYLSGETQYFGPGTRLLVL.

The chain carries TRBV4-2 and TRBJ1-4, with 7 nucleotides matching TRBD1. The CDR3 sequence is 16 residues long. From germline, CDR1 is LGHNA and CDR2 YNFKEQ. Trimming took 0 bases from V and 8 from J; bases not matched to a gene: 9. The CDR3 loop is CASSQDSTGVGEKLFF. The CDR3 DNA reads TGTGCCAGCAGCCAAGATTCCACAGGGGTAGGAGAAAAACTGTTTTTT.

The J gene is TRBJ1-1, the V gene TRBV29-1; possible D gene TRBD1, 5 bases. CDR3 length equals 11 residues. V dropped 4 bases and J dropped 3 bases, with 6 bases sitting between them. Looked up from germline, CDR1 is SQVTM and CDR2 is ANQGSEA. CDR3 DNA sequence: TGCAGCGTTGGGGGGGACACTGAAGCTTTCTTT. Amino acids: CSVGGDTEAFF.

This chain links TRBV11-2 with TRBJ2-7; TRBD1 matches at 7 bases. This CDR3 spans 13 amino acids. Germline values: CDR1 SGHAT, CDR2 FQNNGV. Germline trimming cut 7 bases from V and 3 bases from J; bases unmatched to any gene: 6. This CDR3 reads CASTQGEFYEQYF. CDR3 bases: TGTGCCAGCACCCAGGGGGAGTTCTACGAGCAGTACTTC.

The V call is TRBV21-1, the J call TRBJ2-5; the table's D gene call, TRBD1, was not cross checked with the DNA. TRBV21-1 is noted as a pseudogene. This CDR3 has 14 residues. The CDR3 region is CASRIGRGRETQYF. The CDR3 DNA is TGTGCCAGCAGAATAGGCAGGGGAAGGGAGACCCAGTACTTC.

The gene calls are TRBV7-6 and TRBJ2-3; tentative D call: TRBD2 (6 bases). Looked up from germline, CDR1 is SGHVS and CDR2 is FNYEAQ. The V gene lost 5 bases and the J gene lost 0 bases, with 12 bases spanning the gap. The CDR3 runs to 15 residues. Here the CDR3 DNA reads TGTGCCAGCAGCCCAAAAAGCGGGAGCACAGATACGCAGTATTTT. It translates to CASSPKSGSTDTQYF.

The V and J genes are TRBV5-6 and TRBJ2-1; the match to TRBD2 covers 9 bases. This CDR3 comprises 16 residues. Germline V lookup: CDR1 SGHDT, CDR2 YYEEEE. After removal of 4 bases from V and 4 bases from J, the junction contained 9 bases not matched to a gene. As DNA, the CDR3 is TGTGCCAGCAGCGCGTCTGCGGGAGGGTTTTACAATGAGCAGTTCTTC. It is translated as CASSASAGGFYNEQFF.

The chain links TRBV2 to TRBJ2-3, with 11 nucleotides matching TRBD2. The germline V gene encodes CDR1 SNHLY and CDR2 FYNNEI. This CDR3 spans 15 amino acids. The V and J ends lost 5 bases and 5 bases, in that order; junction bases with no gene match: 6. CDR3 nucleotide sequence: TGTGCCAGCAGTCCCGGGACTAGCGGAAGAGATACGCAGTATTTT. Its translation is CASSPGTSGRDTQYF.

As DNA, the CDR3 is TGTGCCAGCAGTTTGGTGCGGACTACCTCCTACGAGCAGTACTTC. Translating it yields CASSLVRTTSYEQYF. This chain links TRBV28 with TRBJ2-7; D is possibly TRBD2 (6 bases). This CDR3 is 15 amino acids long. V dropped 3 bases and J dropped 0 bases, with 12 bases sitting between them. Germline-derived CDR1 and CDR2 are MDHEN and SYDVKM.